This record looks at one T cell receptor (beta chain) sequence and its context. Unmatched junction bases numbered 12, after V lost 7 bases and J lost 5 bases. This CDR3 spans 16 amino acids. Germline values: CDR1 SNHLY, CDR2 FYNNEI. Measured with immunoSEQ multiplex PCR; TCRdb has only the in-frame clones, and not every one. The sample shows 200,000 to 250,000 clones, approximately 88% of them seen only once. This entry comes from a study of blood T cell repertoires in COVID-19. Study-level background: Acute and convalescent COVID-19 specimens originated in the United States, Italy and Spain. T cells, B-cell-depleted T cells, or PBMCs provided the cDNA or gDNA that served as material.

The source of this sequence is a man aged 60-69 years who had recovered from COVID-19. Specimen: peripheral blood. This chain connects TRBV2 to TRBJ2-3, with 10 bases lining up with TRBD2. CDR3 sequence (DNA): TGTGCCAGCATGAGGGGTTTAGCGGGGGGCCAAGATACGCAGTATTTT. Translating gives CASMRGLAGGQDTQYF.